This T cell receptor (beta chain) emerged from a study of cytotoxic CD8 clonotypes in ibrutinib-treated CLL. Points from the study as a whole: Public clonotypes proved infrequent, and on treatment they shrank or remained steady.

Comment on this clone: Its matching antigen is unknown.

Data came from immunoSEQ multiplex PCR; TCRdb stores just in-frame clones and leaves some out. The table shows fewer than 400,000 clones, with 67% occurring only once. The sequenced sample was PBMCs, obtained after 36 months of ibrutinib treatment. The TCR sequence derives from a human donor with chronic lymphocytic leukemia.

CDR3 residues: CASSLYPGIDEQYF. The CDR3, as DNA: TGTGCCAGCAGTTTATATCCCGGAATAGATGAGCAGTACTTC. The chain recombines TRBV27 with TRBJ2-7; D is unclear. With 1 base removed from V and 7 bases from J, the gap between germline ends came to 14 bases. The length of the CDR3 is 14 residues. From germline, CDR1 is MNHEY and CDR2 SMNVEV (reference sequence).